This T cell receptor beta chain was identified in a study of post-analysis software for immune sequencing data. Study as a whole: Both relapsing-remitting and secondary progressive multiple sclerosis featured among the disease courses, as did progressive-relapsing multiple sclerosis. General study results and limits: In patients, about five TRBV segments were more frequent than in controls, with TRBV5-6, TRBV5-1 and TRBV20-1 among them. Same-batch samples co-clustered strongly by F measure. Multiple sclerosis patients showed significantly lower normalized Chao1 diversity than controls did.

By share, this clonotype counts as medium-sized (0.01 to 0.1%). The antigen remains undetermined. TCR beta cDNA libraries included unique molecular identifiers. The T cell input of about 1 to 10 million gave roughly 460,000 cDNA molecules. TCRdb called the PCR reads again in MiXCR, with one record for every CDR3 protein. The repertoire holds some 690,000 distinct CDR3 sequences, with about 27% as singletons. V lost 5 bases to trimming and J lost 2 bases; unmatched junction nucleotides: 7. CDR1 and CDR2 from the germline V gene are SQVTM and ANQGSEA. The CDR3 loop spans 14 amino acids. This chain connects TRBV29-1 to TRBJ2-7, with TRBD1 matching over 9 bases. Specimen: blood. The receptor comes from a girl aged 5 to 17 with multiple sclerosis. CDR3 coding DNA: TGCAGCGTTCGGGACAGGGACGTTACCTACGAGCAGTACTTC. It codes for CSVRDRDVTYEQYF.